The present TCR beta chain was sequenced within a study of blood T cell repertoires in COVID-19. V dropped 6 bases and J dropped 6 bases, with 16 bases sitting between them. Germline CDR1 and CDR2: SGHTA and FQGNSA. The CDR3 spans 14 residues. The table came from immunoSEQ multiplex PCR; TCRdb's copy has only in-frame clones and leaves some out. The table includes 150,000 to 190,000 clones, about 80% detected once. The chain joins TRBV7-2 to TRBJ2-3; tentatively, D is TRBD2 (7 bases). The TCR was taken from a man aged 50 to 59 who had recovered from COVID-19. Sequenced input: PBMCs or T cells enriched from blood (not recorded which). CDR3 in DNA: TGTGCCAGCAGTTTGGGGGGGGGCCCCGATACGCAGTATTTT. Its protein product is CASSLGGGPDTQYF.